Presented here are 2 T cell receptor beta chains from one specimen sequenced in a study of vaccination and CD4 T cells after COVID-19. CD4+ T cells that had been cultured provided DNA sequenced with the Oncomine TCR Beta short-read assay. From the PCR reads, TCRdb called clonotypes with MiXCR, one entry per CDR3 protein. The repertoire holds 15,000 to 20,000 distinct CDR3 sequences, around 58% seen once, with over 9% in the top ten. No cognate antigen is known for these TCRs. The sample's treatment: roughly 10-day PBMC culture with coronavirus spike peptide pools or control peptides (ViraFEST assay). Material for sequencing was CD4+ T cells from blood, cultured in vitro. The receptors were gathered from a human donor who had recovered from COVID-19.

This chain joins TRBV6-1 and TRBJ1-3, with D possibly TRBD1 on 6 matching bases. Germline V lookup: CDR1 MNHNS, CDR2 SASEGT. This CDR3 has 15 residues. The V gene lost 2 bases and the J gene lost 1 base, with 9 bases spanning the gap. The CDR3 DNA is TGTGCCAGCAGTGAACAGCAGGGGTCTGGAAACACCATATATTTT. Amino acids: CASSEQQGSGNTIYF.

This clonotype was detected once. Its ends do not fully match the called genes, so a read error is possible. V usage is TRBV20-1 and J usage is TRBJ1-2; maybe TRBD1 (5 bases). The CDR3 runs 13 residues. The germline CDR1 and CDR2 sequences are DFQATT and SNEGSKA (reference sequence). CDR3 sequence: CSARGAREKFGAF. In DNA form, the CDR3 reads TGCAGTGCCCGGGGAGCCAGGGAGAAATTCGGGGCCTTC.